This T cell receptor (beta chain) was documented in a study of T cell changes during pregnancy in multiple sclerosis. Trimming removed 6 bases at V and 12 bases at J, with 14 bases between. The CDR3 consists of 11 residues. The V gene's germline CDR1 is WNHNN and CDR2 SYGVQD (reference sequence). Assay used: immunoSEQ multiplex PCR; TCRdb lists only in-frame clones, some missing. The sample yields 60,000 or so clones, 75% to 95% seen once. This clone was seen just once. The chain combines TRBV10-1 with TRBJ1-2; TRBD1 might be the D (5 bases). The receptor comes from a female donor with multiple sclerosis, enrolled in a pregnancy study. The sample here was peripheral blood, taken before pregnancy. The CDR3 loop reads CASRTRGKHTF. DNA of the CDR3: TGCGCCAGCAGGACTCGGGGGAAACACACCTTC.